This T cell receptor beta chain emerged from a study of T cells expressing NK-cell markers. General study findings and limits: These clonotypes, the leaders elsewhere, also led the CD3+CD56-NKG2C+ fraction in four donors.

The CDR3 spans 13 residues. Looked up from germline, CDR1 is SNHLY and CDR2 is FYNNEI. TCRdb reanalyzed the 5' RACE reads, giving one entry per CDR3 protein sequence and no DNA. Here the sample table reports about half a million distinct CDR3 sequences. Concerning this clonotype: What it binds is not known.

Source material: blood T cells: a sorted CD56 or NKG2C T cell subset, CD4+ or CD8+ T cells, or bulk PBMC T cells (not recorded which). This sequence joins TRBV2 and TRBJ1-6. This clonotype was obtained from a woman aged 45-60 years in good health. The CDR3 sequence is CASRDNYNSPLHF.